This is a list of T cell receptor beta chains from one sample in a study of radiation and T cells in renal cell carcinoma. TCRdb keeps only in-frame clones here, not all; method: immunoSEQ multiplex PCR. The sample lists over 60,000 clones, 80% to 90% occurring once. The sequences come from blood, collected from a patient whose treatment included radiotherapy and nephrectomy. These receptor sequences come from a woman between 50 and 59 years old with renal cell carcinoma. The CDR3 runs from the conserved cysteine through the conserved F or W. The D gene is left open where the match is weak. Not every row has a clone size; where given, it reads once, few, many or a size class.

clone size,D gene,V gene,J gene,CDR3 protein,CDR3 DNA
-,-,TRBV7-2,TRBJ2-3,CASSLVSDTQYF,TGTGCCAGCAGCCTAGTGTCAGATACGCAGTATTTT
-,-,TRBV19,TRBJ2-7,CASSTLLVAEQYF,TGTGCCAGTAGTACCCTGCTGGTAGCAGAGCAGTACTTC
-,-,TRBV2,TRBJ1-2,CASRGRRDGYTF,TGTGCCAGCAGGGGACGTCGAGATGGCTACACCTTC
-,-,TRBV4-2,TRBJ1-1,CASSQGRQVTNTEAFF,TGTGCCAGCAGCCAGGGAAGACAGGTTACGAACACTGAAGCTTTCTTT
-,TRBD1,TRBV6-5,TRBJ1-1,CASSSTGAMNTEAFF,TGTGCCAGCAGTTCCACAGGGGCGATGAACACTGAAGCTTTCTTT
once,TRBD1,TRBV7-2,TRBJ2-5,CASSLRSQGAVATQYF,TGTGCCAGCAGCCTTAGGTCCCAGGGGGCGGTCGCGACCCAGTACTTC
-,TRBD1,TRBV7-2,TRBJ2-1,CASSSPHRGLGHNEQFF,TGTGCCAGCAGCTCGCCCCACAGGGGATTAGGCCACAATGAGCAGTTCTTC
few,-,TRBV19,TRBJ1-1,CASSFGQYTEAFF,TGTGCCAGTAGTTTCGGACAATACACTGAAGCTTTCTTT
-,-,TRBV9,TRBJ2-7,CASSVEAYKGYEQYF,TGTGCCAGCAGCGTAGAAGCCTATAAGGGGTACGAGCAGTACTTC
-,TRBD1,TRBV9,TRBJ1-6,CASSVSPYRGLKDSPLHF,TGTGCCAGCAGCGTATCCCCCTACAGGGGGCTCAAGGATTCACCCCTCCACTTT
-,TRBD2,TRBV10-3,TRBJ2-7,CAITPTSGSYEQYF,TGTGCCATCACCCCGACTAGCGGGAGCTACGAGCAGTACTTC
-,-,TRBV18,TRBJ2-7,CASSPPAGGFSYEQYF,TGTGCCAGCTCACCACCGGCCGGGGGATTCTCCTACGAGCAGTACTTC
-,-,TRBV7-6,TRBJ2-3,CASSLVGNTDTQYF,TGTGCCAGCAGCTTAGTGGGCAACACAGATACGCAGTATTTT
-,-,TRBV7-2,TRBJ1-5,CASSPSFGYSNQPQHF,TGTGCCAGCAGCCCCTCGTTTGGCTATAGCAATCAGCCCCAGCATTTT
-,TRBD1,TRBV18,TRBJ1-4,CASSPSTGGNLGELFF,TGTGCCAGCTCACCATCGACAGGGGGCAACTTAGGGGAACTGTTTTTT
once,-,TRBV7-3,TRBJ2-7,CASSLSAGNYEQYF,TGTGCCAGCAGCTTATCGGCGGGTAACTACGAGCAGTACTTC
-,TRBD2,TRBV9,TRBJ2-7,CASSVDPSGSSEQYF,TGTGCCAGCAGCGTAGATCCTAGCGGGAGCTCCGAGCAGTACTTC
once,TRBD1,TRBV19,TRBJ2-7,CASRSTGTGEGEQYF,TGTGCCAGTAGATCAACCGGGACAGGGGAAGGCGAGCAGTACTTC
-,-,TRBV5-4,TRBJ2-7,CASSFSATSEQYF,TGTGCCAGCAGCTTTTCTGCTACTAGCGAGCAGTACTTC
-,-,TRBV6-5,TRBJ2-2,CASSPWRSNTGELFF,TGTGCCAGCAGTCCTTGGCGGTCGAACACCGGGGAGCTGTTTTTT
few,-,TRBV6-6,TRBJ1-6,CASSPGYNSPLHF,TGTGCCAGCAGTCCCGGGTATAATTCACCCCTCCACTTT
-,-,TRBV5-6,TRBJ1-3,CASSLGSGSSGNTIYF,TGTGCCAGCAGCTTGGGGTCGGGGAGCTCTGGAAACACCATATATTTT
-,TRBD1,TRBV7-2,TRBJ2-7,CASTLGGDRQYF,TGTGCCAGCACCCTAGGTGGGGACAGGCAGTACTTC
-,TRBD1,TRBV6-1,TRBJ2-3,CASRKDRVTDTQYF,TGTGCCAGCAGAAAGGACAGGGTCACAGATACGCAGTATTTT
-,-,TRBV5-1,TRBJ2-2,CASSFSTSRSTGELFF,TGCGCCAGCAGCTTTAGTACTAGCAGGTCCACCGGGGAGCTGTTTTTT
few,TRBD1,TRBV10-3,TRBJ1-1,CAINKALGQGDTEAFF,TGTGCCATCAATAAAGCACTGGGACAGGGGGACACTGAAGCTTTCTTT
-,-,TRBV5-1,TRBJ2-3,CASSLYGGDDTQYF,TGCGCCAGCAGCTTGTATGGCGGGGACGATACGCAGTATTTT
-,TRBD2,TRBV9,TRBJ2-1,CASGSSGGSRGGTQFF,TGTGCCAGCGGGAGTAGCGGGGGAAGTCGTGGAGGGACGCAGTTCTTC
-,TRBD2,TRBV4-1,TRBJ2-3,CASSQGGLAGVSDTQYF,TGCGCCAGCAGCCAAGGGGGACTAGCGGGAGTTTCGGATACGCAGTATTTT
-,TRBD2,TRBV6-4,TRBJ2-1,CASSPSGGLSYNEQFF,TGTGCCAGCAGTCCTAGCGGGGGGCTGTCCTACAATGAGCAGTTCTTC
-,-,TRBV5-1,TRBJ2-2,CASGRTGHSNTGELFF,TGCGCCAGCGGCAGAACGGGACACTCGAACACCGGGGAGCTGTTTTTT
-,TRBD2,TRBV9,TRBJ2-5,CASSVGPSGGETQYF,TGTGCCAGCAGCGTAGGGCCTAGCGGAGGGGAGACCCAGTACTTC
-,TRBD2,TRBV15,TRBJ2-5,CATGGTSGTITQYF,TGTGCCACCGGCGGGACTAGCGGTACAATAACCCAGTACTTC
-,TRBD1,TRBV19,TRBJ1-2,CATRSPGQGHYGYTF,TGTGCCACCCGATCTCCGGGACAGGGTCACTATGGCTACACCTTC
-,-,TRBV7-9,TRBJ2-5,CASNRGDRETQYF,TGTGCCAGCAACAGAGGGGACCGAGAGACCCAGTACTTC
-,TRBD1,TRBV2,TRBJ2-7,CASTPGQGGQYF,TGTGCCAGCACTCCGGGACAGGGAGGGCAGTACTTC
-,-,TRBV6-5,TRBJ2-5,CASTPSRRETQYF,TGTGCCAGCACCCCATCCCGGCGTGAGACCCAGTACTTC
-,TRBD1,TRBV19,TRBJ1-2,CASRPGQVLNYGYTF,TGTGCCAGTAGGCCGGGACAGGTACTAAACTATGGCTACACCTTC
-,TRBD2,TRBV4-2,TRBJ2-3,CASSQAVLAGGHTDTQYF,TGTGCCAGCAGCCAAGCTGTACTAGCGGGGGGGCACACAGATACGCAGTATTTT
-,TRBD2,TRBV5-5,TRBJ2-3,CASSPGTSGADTQYF,TGTGCCAGCAGTCCCGGGACTAGCGGGGCAGATACGCAGTATTTT
-,TRBD2,TRBV19,TRBJ2-5,CASSRGLVRETQYF,TGTGCCAGTAGTAGGGGACTAGTGCGGGAGACCCAGTACTTC
-,TRBD2,TRBV7-2,TRBJ2-2,CASSRSGRGTGELFF,TGTGCCAGCAGCCGTAGCGGGAGGGGAACCGGGGAGCTGTTTTTT
-,-,TRBV18,TRBJ1-1,CASSPQEGRFFGAFF,TGTGCCAGCTCACCTCAAGAGGGGAGGTTTTTCGGAGCTTTCTTT
-,TRBD2,TRBV18,TRBJ2-2,CASSPLEAGTTGELFF,TGTGCCAGCTCACCACTCGAAGCGGGGACCACCGGGGAGCTGTTTTTT
-,TRBD1,TRBV9,TRBJ2-7,CASSVESRGLREQYF,TGTGCCAGCAGCGTAGAAAGCAGGGGGCTAAGGGAGCAGTACTTC